The sequence of this T cell receptor beta chain was determined in a study of blood T cell repertoires in COVID-19. The overall study: The origin of the acute and convalescent COVID-19 samples was the United States, Italy and Spain. In each case, the material was cDNA or gDNA derived from T cells, B-cell-depleted T cells, or PBMCs.

CDR1 is SGHNT, CDR2 YYREEE, per germline (reference sequence). This CDR3 region has 16 residues. The ends lost 4 bases at V and 0 bases at J; junction bases unmatched: 6. In the study's own analysis: Amplification from reference gene primers served as the basis for estimated nucleated cell counts. Profiled with immunoSEQ multiplex PCR; TCRdb holds only in-frame clones, not every one. V and J calls and clone size are those listed in that table; D and trimming were worked out from the DNA. The table records roughly 230,000 clones, approximately 86% of them present only once. Sample: peripheral blood. V gene TRBV5-4 combines with J gene TRBJ2-1, with 8 nucleotides matching TRBD1. The source of this sequence is a human donor in a cohort sampled during active COVID-19. CDR3 in amino acids: CASSPRTGTSYNEQFF. The DNA for the CDR3 is TGTGCCAGCAGCCCCCGGACAGGGACCTCCTACAATGAGCAGTTCTTC. Together with reference TRBV5-4 and TRBJ2-1, the CDR3 gives the full variable domain: ETGVTQSPTHLIKTRGQQVTLRCSSQSGHNTVSWYQQALGQGPQFIFQYYREEENGRGNFPPRFSGLQFPNYSSELNVNALELDDSALYLCASSPRTGTSYNEQFFGPGTRLTVL.